This T cell receptor beta chain was retrieved from a study of T-cell reconstitution after alpha-beta-depleted transplantation in children. This clonotype was recorded a few times. Unique molecular identifiers were incorporated when the TCRbeta library was constructed. MiXCR, run by TCRdb on the PCR reads, gives a single entry per CDR3 protein. The repertoire holds roughly 500,000 distinct CDR3 sequences, roughly 18% seen once, with 3.3% in the top ten. The V and J ends lost 4 bases and 0 bases respectively, with 10 bases between them. Germline V gene data show CDR1 as SGHRS and CDR2 as YFSETQ. This CDR3 has 14 amino acids.

The input for sequencing was PBMCs from the stem cell graft donor, taken from the stem cell graft. The sequence was collected from a human donor who donated a stem cell graft to a child with acute lymphoblastic leukemia. This chain connects TRBV5-1 to TRBJ2-5; D unclear. CDR3 bases: TGCGCCAGCAGCCAAAACTACAACCAAGAGACCCAGTACTTC. Protein sequence: CASSQNYNQETQYF.